These T cell receptor beta chains were read from a single sample in a study of blood T cells in healthy people across ages. MiXCR, run by TCRdb on the 5' RACE reads, gives a single entry per CDR3 protein. The sample has around 990,000 distinct CDR3 sequences, 25% seen once. The same data also went into a second study, on T cells of mothers and their children.

The specimen was blood. Every receptor here comes from a girl aged 2-10 years in good health. Both conserved end residues are part of each CDR3. The order of the fields is D gene, V gene, J gene, clone size, CDR3 protein, CDR3 DNA. A D gene is named only where the DNA matches it firmly. Size tells how often a clone was seen (once, few, many) or the class of an expanded clone, and some rows leave it out.

>.|TRBV6-2/TRBV6-3|TRBJ1-1|.
CASSYPGISEAFF
TGTGCCAGCAGTTACCCGGGGATTTCTGAAGCTTTCTTT
>.|TRBV11-3|TRBJ2-1|.
CASSLDRSGQFF
TGTGCCAGCAGCCTGGACAGATCTGGGCAGTTCTTC
>TRBD2|TRBV6-8|TRBJ2-7|few
CASSSPRASGSYEQYF
TGTGCCAGCAGCTCTCCCCGAGCTAGCGGGTCGTACGAGCAGTACTTC
>TRBD2|TRBV12-3/TRBV12-4|TRBJ2-3|.
CASSTGLAGDYTDTQYF
TGTGCCAGCAGCACGGGACTAGCGGGGGATTACACAGATACGCAGTATTTT
>.|TRBV7-9|TRBJ2-1|.
CASSLAQSYNEQFF
TGTGCCAGCAGCTTAGCGCAGTCCTACAATGAGCAGTTCTTC
>.|TRBV20-1|TRBJ1-4|.
CSARTDEKLFF
TGCAGTGCTCGGACGGATGAAAAACTGTTTTTT
>.|TRBV29-1|TRBJ2-7|few
CSVEGLSEQYF
TGCAGCGTTGAAGGGCTTTCCGAGCAGTACTTC
>.|TRBV29-1|TRBJ2-3|.
CSVVGVGEVKSTDTQYF
TGCAGCGTTGTGGGGGTCGGGGAAGTGAAGAGCACAGATACGCAGTATTTT
>.|TRBV10-3|TRBJ1-2|few
CAISELPGLSDGYTF
TGTGCCATCAGTGAGTTACCAGGGCTCTCGGATGGCTACACCTTC
>.|TRBV4-2|TRBJ2-6|.
CASSQIYSGANVLTF
TGTGCCAGCAGCCAAATATATTCTGGGGCCAACGTCCTGACTTTC
>.|TRBV29-1|TRBJ2-5|few
CSAGGAGGETQYF
TGCAGCGCCGGAGGGGCAGGCGGGGAGACCCAGTACTTC
>.|TRBV6-6|TRBJ2-5|.
CASSYGRGQKETQYF
TGTGCCAGCAGTTATGGCCGGGGGCAGAAAGAGACCCAGTACTTC
>.|TRBV29-1|TRBJ2-5|.
CSVEPPNIRETQYF
TGCAGCGTTGAACCCCCAAACATCCGTGAGACCCAGTACTTC
>.|TRBV9|TRBJ1-3|few
CASSSTTGTGNTIYF
TGTGCCAGCAGCTCCACAACAGGGACTGGAAACACCATATATTTT
>TRBD1|TRBV27|TRBJ2-1|.
CASSSDRGAYNEQFF
TGTGCCAGCAGTTCCGACAGGGGGGCCTACAATGAGCAGTTCTTC
>.|TRBV2|TRBJ2-3|.
CASSLQGGSTDTQYF
TGTGCCAGCAGCCTACAGGGAGGTAGCACAGATACGCAGTATTTT
>TRBD2|TRBV20-1|TRBJ2-1|.
CSARTSGGIMNEQFF
TGCAGTGCTAGGACTAGCGGGGGGATTATGAATGAGCAGTTCTTC
>.|TRBV5-1|TRBJ2-5|few
CASYITSETQYF
TGCGCCAGCTACATAACCTCAGAGACCCAGTACTTC
>TRBD2|TRBV3-1|TRBJ2-3|.
CASNKGTIGTDTQYF
TGTGCCAGCAACAAGGGGACTATCGGCACAGATACGCAGTATTTT
>.|TRBV7-2|TRBJ2-6|.
CASSLGPTKGNVLTF
TGTGCCAGCAGCTTAGGACCAACTAAAGGCAACGTCCTGACTTTC
>TRBD2|TRBV29-1|TRBJ2-7|.
CSVTGLAGDHEQYF
TGCAGCGTTACCGGACTAGCGGGAGACCACGAGCAGTACTTC
>.|TRBV28|TRBJ2-1|few
CASSTINNEQFF
TGTGCCAGCAGTACCATTAACAATGAGCAGTTCTTC
>.|TRBV2|TRBJ1-1|few
CASSEQGGSLNTEAFF
TGTGCCAGCAGTGAGCAGGGAGGGAGCCTGAACACTGAAGCTTTCTTT
>.|TRBV20-1|TRBJ1-1|few
CSARAPGMWTEAFF
TGCAGTGCTAGAGCCCCTGGGATGTGGACTGAAGCTTTCTTT
>.|TRBV5-1|TRBJ2-1|.
CASSLVFLSEDEQFF
TGCGCCAGCAGCTTAGTTTTTCTAAGTGAGGATGAGCAGTTCTTC